Presented here are 10 T cell receptor beta chains from one specimen sequenced in a study of blood T cell repertoires in COVID-19. Sequencing was performed with immunoSEQ multiplex PCR; in TCRdb, only in-frame clones are kept and a portion is missing. The sample carries some 200,000 clones, 88% recorded once. The specimen sequenced was peripheral blood. The receptor set was obtained from a man between 35 and 55 years old with active or convalescent COVID-19.

This clone was seen a single time. V gene TRBV7-2 combines with J gene TRBJ2-1; 13 nucleotides match TRBD2. The CDR3 extends over 18 amino acids. Per the germline V gene, CDR1 is SGHTA and CDR2 is FQGNSA. V shed 4 bases, J shed 2 bases, and the junction held 8 bases outside the gene matches. In DNA form, the CDR3 reads TGTGCCAGCAGCTCCGCGGGACTAGCGGGGCCTGCCTACAATGAGCAGTTCTTC. This translates into CASSSAGLAGPAYNEQFF.

J is TRBJ2-5 and V is TRBV10-3; D is unresolved. The CDR3 spans 15 residues. V lost 5 bases and J lost 1, with 14 bases in between. CDR1 ENHRY and CDR2 SYGVKD come from the germline V gene. The CDR3 protein is CAISQLGIPQETQYF. Here the CDR3 DNA reads TGTGCCATCAGTCAATTGGGCATACCCCAAGAGACCCAGTACTTC.

The chain couples TRBV30 to TRBJ1-5; 7 positions match TRBD1. The CDR3 has 15 amino acids. Germline CDR1 is GTSNPN and CDR2 is SVGIG (reference sequence). V was clipped by 2 bases and J by 2 bases; unmatched bases: 6. CDR3 sequence reads: CAWSSTGTGNQPQHF. The CDR3 bases are TGTGCCTGGAGTAGCACCGGGACAGGCAATCAGCCCCAGCATTTT.

The gene calls are TRBV2 and TRBJ2-4, with 12 bases aligning to TRBD2. Germline V CDR1 and CDR2: SNHLY, FYNNEI. Unmatched junction bases numbered 9, after V lost 6 bases and J lost 6 bases. The CDR3 runs 16 residues. The CDR3 protein is CASRRTSGVMGNIQYF. The CDR3 coding sequence is TGTGCCAGCAGAAGGACTAGCGGGGTCATGGGAAACATTCAGTACTTC.

V is TRBV10-3 and J is TRBJ1-1; no firm D call. V was trimmed by 0 bases and J by 5 bases, leaving 13 bases between them. The CDR3 loop spans 15 amino acids. The germline V gene has CDR1 ENHRY and CDR2 SYGVKD. The CDR3 spells CAISESGAGRTEAFF. CDR3 in DNA: TGTGCCATCAGTGAGTCTGGTGCGGGTCGGACTGAAGCTTTCTTT.

The CDR3 spells CASSLRAGGLDEQFF. CDR3 in DNA: TGTGCCAGCAGCTTACGGGCGGGAGGGCTCGACGAGCAGTTCTTC. The chain joins TRBV7-6 to TRBJ2-1, with TRBD2 matching over 9 bases. This CDR3 region has 15 residues. V was clipped by 2 bases and J by 10 bases; unmatched bases: 9. Germline V CDR1 and CDR2: SGHVS, FNYEAQ.

The gene calls are TRBV29-1 and TRBJ2-1; the D gene is possibly TRBD2 (5 bases). The CDR3 is 14 residues long. Trimming took 4 bases from V and 5 from J, leaving 15 bases between them. The germline CDR1 and CDR2 sequences are SQVTM and ANQGSEA. CDR3 DNA: TGCAGCGTTGTTCACGGAGACGGGGACAATGAGCAGTTCTTC. This gives the protein CSVVHGDGDNEQFF.

The chain recombines TRBV15 with TRBJ1-2, with TRBD1 matching 9 bases. Trimming removed 0 bases from V and 7 bases from J; junction bases left unmatched: 3. Germline CDR1 and CDR2: LNHNV and YYDKDF (reference sequence). The CDR3 loop spans 14 amino acids. The DNA of the CDR3 is TGTGCCACCAGCAGAGACCTGGGACAGGGTGGCTACACCTTC. Amino acids: CATSRDLGQGGYTF.

The genes are TRBV28 and TRBJ1-6; TRBD1 matches 9 bases. Germline-derived CDR1 and CDR2 are MDHEN and SYDVKM. The CDR3 has 15 amino acids. V lost 7 bases to trimming and J lost 13 bases; unmatched junction nucleotides: 14. In DNA form, the CDR3 reads TGTGCCAGCACCCCCTCCGAGGGGACAGGGTGGCCCCTCCACTTT. Translation gives CASTPSEGTGWPLHF.

The rearrangement joins TRBV14 to TRBJ1-4; D is unclear. V lost 1 base and J lost 2, with 8 bases in between. In germline, CDR1 is SGHDN, CDR2 FVKESK. This CDR3 is built from 15 residues. The CDR3 bases are TGTGCCAGCAGCCAAGCGGTATTCACTAATGAAAAACTGTTTTTT. Its protein product is CASSQAVFTNEKLFF.